This T cell receptor (beta chain) was sequenced in a study of OX40 agonist ivuxolimab in advanced cancers. Study in general: Patients were dosed intravenously with ivuxolimab at 0.01 to 10 mg/kg every 2 weeks.

The CDR3 covers 16 residues. Trimming took 3 bases from V and 7 from J; bases not matched to a gene: 13. Germline assignment: CDR1 MDHEN and CDR2 SYDVKM. Data came from immunoSEQ multiplex PCR; TCRdb stores just in-frame clones and leaves some out. The sample carries 70,000 to 80,000 clones, around nine tenths recorded once. The chain uses TRBV28 and TRBJ2-5; 8 nucleotides align to TRBD1. The material sequenced was CD4+ or CD8+ T cells sorted from blood, taken in a trial of the OX40 agonist ivuxolimab. This TCR came from an adult with an advanced solid tumor such as melanoma, head and neck, liver or kidney cancer. In nucleotides, the CDR3 is TGTGCCAGCAGTTTGAGGAGGACAGGGAGCCCATGGACCCAGTACTTC. The encoded protein is CASSLRRTGSPWTQYF.